This entry lists 6 T cell receptor beta chains sequenced from one sample in a study of T cells after yellow fever vaccination. A single record per CDR3 protein comes from TCRdb applying MiXCR to the 5' RACE reads. The sample records hundreds of thousands of distinct CDR3 sequences, roughly 13% being singletons. The material sequenced was PBMCs, taken on the day of the yellow fever booster vaccination. The receptors come from a man in his thirties or forties who received the YFV17D yellow fever vaccine.

The CDR3 is CSAKRTENTEAFF. The CDR3 bases are TGCAGTGCTAAAAGGACAGAGAACACTGAAGCTTTCTTT. The rearrangement joins TRBV20-1 to TRBJ1-1, with a tentative D call TRBD1 (6 bases). The CDR3 is 13 residues long. CDR1 and CDR2 from the germline V gene are DFQATT and SNEGSKA (reference sequence). V gave up 4 bases and J gave up 1 base, with 10 bases separating them.

The sample holds a few counts of this clonotype. The J gene is TRBJ2-1, the V gene TRBV20-1; D is perhaps TRBD2 (8 bases). The germline V and J ends were trimmed by 8 bases and 3 bases, with 14 bases remaining between them. In germline, CDR1 is DFQATT, CDR2 SNEGSKA (reference sequence). The CDR3 length is 13 residues. CDR3 DNA sequence: TGCAGTCCAGGGGGACTAGACTACAATGAGCAGTTCTTC. The encoded protein is CSPGGLDYNEQFF.

This clonotype was observed a few times. The chain combines TRBV5-1 with TRBJ2-5, with D perhaps matching TRBD1 (5 bases). This CDR3 contains 15 residues. The V gene lost 7 bases and the J gene lost 1 base, with 17 bases spanning the gap. Germline values: CDR1 SGHRS, CDR2 YFSETQ. Here the CDR3 reads CASSGDSTIQETQYF. DNA of the CDR3: TGCGCCAGCTCTGGCGACAGTACCATCCAAGAGACCCAGTACTTC.

This clonotype was found a few times. J is TRBJ2-1 and V is TRBV7-8, with TRBD1 as a possible D gene (5 bases). The V gene's germline CDR1 is SGHVS and CDR2 FQNEAQ. The length of the CDR3 is 15 residues. V was trimmed by 3 bases and J by 2 bases, leaving 11 bases between them. The CDR3 loop is CASSLHDSTYNEQFF. CDR3 DNA sequence: TGTGCCAGCAGCTTGCATGACAGTACCTACAATGAGCAGTTCTTC.

The rearrangement uses TRBV29-1 and TRBJ2-7, with 7 positions matching TRBD1. J lost 2 bases, V lost 5 bases, and 3 bases had no gene match. CDR1 and CDR2 from the germline V gene are SQVTM and ANQGSEA. This CDR3 comprises 12 residues. As DNA, the CDR3 is TGCAGCGTTTATCAGGGGGCCTACGAGCAGTACTTC. It is translated as CSVYQGAYEQYF.

The chain has TRBV20-1 and TRBJ2-3; D not certain. CDR1 is DFQATT and CDR2 is SNEGSKA in the germline V gene (reference sequence). The CDR3 consists of 12 residues. Between the trimmed V and J ends, which lost 6 bases and 4 bases, there was a span of 11 bases. The DNA of the CDR3 is TGCAGTGCCCCATCAGGCGCAGATACGCAGTATTTT. Translating gives CSAPSGADTQYF.